Ten or more counts support the clone carrying this T cell receptor beta chain. The record originates from a study of early T cells in non-severe SARS-CoV-2 infection. This CDR3 has 17 amino acids. Looked up from germline, CDR1 is MDHEN and CDR2 is SYDVKM. V lost 3 bases and J lost 5; bases outside the gene matches: 14. Unique molecular identifiers (one per individual cDNA molecule) were attached. A single record per CDR3 protein comes from TCRdb applying MiXCR to the 5' RACE reads. The data hold 50,000 to 60,000 distinct CDR3 sequences, with approximately 6.2% observed a single time. The sequenced sample consisted of whole blood. This TCR was recovered from an adult who was a healthcare worker with PCR-confirmed SARS-CoV-2 infection or an uninfected control (not recorded which). The V gene is TRBV28, the J gene TRBJ1-2; 8 nucleotides align to TRBD1. CDR3 amino acids: CASSLLTGARTSYGYTF. In DNA form, the CDR3 reads TGTGCCAGCAGTTTGCTGACAGGGGCTAGAACTAGTTATGGCTACACCTTC.